This T cell receptor beta chain derives from a study of cytomegalovirus exposure and HLA in healthy donors. Whole-study context: For the roughly 400 genotyped donors, roughly 80% fell within the Caucasian-associated ancestry cluster.

PCR used 60 Vbeta primers and 13 Jbeta primers. This table comes from immunoSEQ multiplex PCR, and its TCRdb copy is limited to in-frame clones, with some not included. This table holds under 110,000 clones, 70% to 80% found once. This clone was recorded once. Its antigen remains unidentified. Healthy bone marrow donors made up the cohort. Study-wide results and caveats: CMV antigen specificity of a few CMV-associated chains was confirmed in vitro.

Germline loops: CDR1 SGHNT, CDR2 YENEEA. The length of the CDR3 is 14 residues. With 5 bases clipped from V and 6 bases from J, the junction kept 8 bases outside the gene matches. V and J are TRBV11-3 and TRBJ2-3, with TRBD1 matching 7 bases. The receptor's source is a man aged 55 to 70 in good health and CMV-seronegative. What was sequenced was PBMCs. The CDR3 DNA sequence: TGTGCCAGCAGCCCACGACAGGGTGGGGATACGCAGTATTTT. Protein product: CASSPRQGGDTQYF.